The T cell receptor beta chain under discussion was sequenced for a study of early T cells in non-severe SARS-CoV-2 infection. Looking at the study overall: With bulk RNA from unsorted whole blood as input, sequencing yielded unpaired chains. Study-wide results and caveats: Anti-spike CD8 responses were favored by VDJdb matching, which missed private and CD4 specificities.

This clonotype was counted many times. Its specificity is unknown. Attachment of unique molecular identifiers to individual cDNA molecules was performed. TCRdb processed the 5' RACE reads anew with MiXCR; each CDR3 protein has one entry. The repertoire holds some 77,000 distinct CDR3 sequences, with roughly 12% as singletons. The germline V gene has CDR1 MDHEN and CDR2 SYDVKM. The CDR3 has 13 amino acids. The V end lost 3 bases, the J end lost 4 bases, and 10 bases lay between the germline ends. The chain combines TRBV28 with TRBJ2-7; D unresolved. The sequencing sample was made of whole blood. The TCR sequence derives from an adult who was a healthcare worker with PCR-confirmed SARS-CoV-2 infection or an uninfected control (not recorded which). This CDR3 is CASSLQAVYEQYF. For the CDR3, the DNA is TGTGCCAGCAGTTTGCAGGCTGTGTACGAGCAGTACTTC.